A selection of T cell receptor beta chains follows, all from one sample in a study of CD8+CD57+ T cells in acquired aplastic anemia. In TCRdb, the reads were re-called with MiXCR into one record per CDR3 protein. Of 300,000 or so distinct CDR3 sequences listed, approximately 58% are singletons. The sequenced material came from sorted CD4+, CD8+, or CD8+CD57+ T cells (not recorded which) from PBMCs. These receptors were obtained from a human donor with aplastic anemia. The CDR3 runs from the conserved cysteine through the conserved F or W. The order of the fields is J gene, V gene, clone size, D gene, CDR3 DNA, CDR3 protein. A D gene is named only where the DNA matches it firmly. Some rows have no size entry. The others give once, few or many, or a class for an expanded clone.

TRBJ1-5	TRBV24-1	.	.	TGTGCCACCAGTTCAGTGGGAGGCAATCAGCCCCAGCATTTT	CATSSVGGNQPQHF
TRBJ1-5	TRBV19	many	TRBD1	TGTGCCAGTAGTATCAGGGACAGGGCCAATCAGCCCCAGCATTTT	CASSIRDRANQPQHF
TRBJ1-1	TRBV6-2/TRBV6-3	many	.	TGTGCCAGCAGTTACGTGGGCTCCCGAGGCACTGAAGCTTTCTTT	CASSYVGSRGTEAFF
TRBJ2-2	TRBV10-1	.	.	TGCGCCAACCCAGGGGGGGCCGGGGAGCTGTTTTTT	CANPGGAGELFF
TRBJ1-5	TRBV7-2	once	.	TGTGCCAGCAGCTATTTCCCGACGGGACCTGAGCAGCCCCAGCATTTT	CASSYFPTGPEQPQHF
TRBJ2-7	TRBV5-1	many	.	TGCGCCAGCAGCTCGATTGAATTGGGGGAGCAGTACTTC	CASSSIELGEQYF
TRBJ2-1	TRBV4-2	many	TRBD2	TGTGCCAGCAGCCAAGAAAGACTAGCGGGAGATGAGCAGTTCTTC	CASSQERLAGDEQFF
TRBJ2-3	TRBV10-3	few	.	TGTGCCACCCAGACCGGGGGCTACCAAGATACGCAGTATTTT	CATQTGGYQDTQYF
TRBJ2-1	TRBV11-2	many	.	TGTGCCAGCAGCTTTTCAGGGTACAATGAGCAGTTCTTC	CASSFSGYNEQFF
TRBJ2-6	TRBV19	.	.	TGTGCCACCAGCCGTGGGACCTCTGGGGCCAACGTCCTGACTTTC	CATSRGTSGANVLTF
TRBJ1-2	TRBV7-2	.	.	TGTGCCAGCAGAGTCTCTAACTATGGCTACACCTTC	CASRVSNYGYTF
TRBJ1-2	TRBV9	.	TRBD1	TGTGCCAGCAGCGGGATTACAGGGGTTCTCTATGGCTACACCTTC	CASSGITGVLYGYTF
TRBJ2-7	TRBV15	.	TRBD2	TGTGCCACCAGCAGAGATAGAGGAATAGCGGGAGTACGCGACGAGCAGTACTTC	CATSRDRGIAGVRDEQYF
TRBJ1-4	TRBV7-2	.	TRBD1	TGTGCCAGCAGACAGGGGGCATATGAAAAACTGTTTTTT	CASRQGAYEKLFF
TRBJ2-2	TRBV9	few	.	TGTGCCAGCAGCGAACAGGTCACCGGGGAGCTGTTTTTT	CASSEQVTGELFF
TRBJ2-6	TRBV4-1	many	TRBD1	TGCGCCAGCAGCCTTGGGGACAGGGTGTCTGGGGCCAACGTCCTGACTTTC	CASSLGDRVSGANVLTF
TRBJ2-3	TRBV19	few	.	TGTGCCAGTAGGCAGGGTTCAGATACGCAGTATTTT	CASRQGSDTQYF
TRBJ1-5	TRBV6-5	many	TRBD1	TGTGCCAGCAGACCTGGACAGGGAGGCAATCAGCCCCAGCATTTT	CASRPGQGGNQPQHF
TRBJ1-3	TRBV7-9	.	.	TGTGCCAGCAGCTCGGCAAGGGCCAACACCATATATTTT	CASSSARANTIYF
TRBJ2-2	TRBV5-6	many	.	TGTGCCAGCAGTTCTAGGACACTGAACACCGGGGAGCTGTTTTTT	CASSSRTLNTGELFF
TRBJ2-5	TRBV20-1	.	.	TGCAGTGCTAGAGATCCACGCCGGGGAAACCAAGAGACCCAGTACTTC	CSARDPRRGNQETQYF
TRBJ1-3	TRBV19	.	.	TGTGCCAGCAGCCCATACTCGCAAACGGTGTTATATTTT	CASSPYSQTVLYF
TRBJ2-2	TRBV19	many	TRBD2	TGTGCCAGTAGTCCAAGCGGGAGGGCCTATATCAACACCGGGGAGCTGTTTTTT	CASSPSGRAYINTGELFF
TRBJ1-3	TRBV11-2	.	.	TGTGCCAGCAGCTTAGTTCTGGGAAACACCATATATTTT	CASSLVLGNTIYF
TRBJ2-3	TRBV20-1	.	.	TGCAGTGCTAGATCTGCGGGGACCACAGATACGCAGTATTTT	CSARSAGTTDTQYF
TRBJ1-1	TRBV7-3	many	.	TGTGCCAGCAGCTTAACGGGGGAAACTGAAGCTTTCTTT	CASSLTGETEAFF
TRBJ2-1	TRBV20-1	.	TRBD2	TGCAGTGCTAGTAGGTCTAGCGGCTACAATGAGCAGTTCTTC	CSASRSSGYNEQFF
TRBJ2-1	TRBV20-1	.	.	TGCAGTGCAAAAGATACGTTGGGGGCCTCCAATGAGCAGTTCTTC	CSAKDTLGASNEQFF
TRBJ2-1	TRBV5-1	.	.	TGCGCCAGCAGCTTAGGGAGCGAGGATGAGCAGTTCTTC	CASSLGSEDEQFF
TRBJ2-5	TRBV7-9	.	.	TGTGCCAGCAGCCCATACCCAGGGGAGACCCAGTACTTC	CASSPYPGETQYF
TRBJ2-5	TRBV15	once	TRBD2	TGTGCCACCAGCAGCCCCGGGGGGGGATGGGAGACCCAGTACTTC	CATSSPGGGWETQYF
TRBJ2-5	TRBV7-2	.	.	TGTGCCAGCAGCTATCCCCGTTCGGGAGAGACCCAGTACTTC	CASSYPRSGETQYF
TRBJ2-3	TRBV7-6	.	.	TGTGCCAGCAGCTTAGGGGTGCTGGGATACACAGATACGCAGTATTTT	CASSLGVLGYTDTQYF
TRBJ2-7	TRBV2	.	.	TGTGCCAGCAGTTCCTATCCAAAAGGGGTAGAGCAGTACTTC	CASSSYPKGVEQYF
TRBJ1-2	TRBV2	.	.	TGTGCCAGCAGTGGAGGGGGGCTCTATGGCTACACCTTC	CASSGGGLYGYTF
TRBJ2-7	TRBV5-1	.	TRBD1	TGCGCCAGCAGCGGCGACAGGGGCGAGCAGTACTTC	CASSGDRGEQYF
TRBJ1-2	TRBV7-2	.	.	TGTGCCAGCACTCCAGGGTCGGGCAACTATGGCTACACCTTC	CASTPGSGNYGYTF
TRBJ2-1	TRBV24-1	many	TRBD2	TGTGCCACCAGTGAAGGAGGGAGGGCCCAGAATGAGCAGTTCTTC	CATSEGGRAQNEQFF
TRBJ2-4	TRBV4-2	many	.	TGTGCCAGCAGCCAAGATTGGTCAAACATTCAGTACTTC	CASSQDWSNIQYF
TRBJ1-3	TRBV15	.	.	TGTGCCACCAGCAGACCGAACCAGGATAACACCATATATTTT	CATSRPNQDNTIYF
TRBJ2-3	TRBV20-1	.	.	TGCAGTGCTACTTCAGACGGCACAGATACGCAGTATTTT	CSATSDGTDTQYF
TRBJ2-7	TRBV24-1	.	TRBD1	TGTGCCACCAGTGAAGAACAGGGGGCGCGTGAGCAGTACTTC	CATSEEQGAREQYF
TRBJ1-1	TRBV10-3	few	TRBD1	TGTGCCATCAGTGAGCCCGACAGGGGAATGAACACTGAAGCTTTCTTT	CAISEPDRGMNTEAFF
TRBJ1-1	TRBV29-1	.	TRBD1	TGCAGCGTTGAAAGGGGGCTGGACACTGAAGCTTTCTTT	CSVERGLDTEAFF
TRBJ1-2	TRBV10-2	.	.	TGCGCCAGCAGTGAAGGGCCAAGCTTGTATGGCTACACCTTC	CASSEGPSLYGYTF
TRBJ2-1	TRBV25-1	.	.	TGTGCCAGCAGTGAATGGGGGTTGAGGGGGATCACCTACAATGAGCAGTTCTTC	CASSEWGLRGITYNEQFF
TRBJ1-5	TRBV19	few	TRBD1	TGTGCCAGTACAAGACAGGGGTACAATCAGCCCCAGCATTTT	CASTRQGYNQPQHF
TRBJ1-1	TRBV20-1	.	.	TGCAGTGCTATTAGGACAGAAGCTTTCTTT	CSAIRTEAFF
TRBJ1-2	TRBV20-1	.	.	TGCAGTGCTACACAGGGTCTGCCGGACGGCTACACCTTC	CSATQGLPDGYTF
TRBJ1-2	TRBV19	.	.	TGTGCCAGCAGCTTTGGGGGGCTAGATCTGTATGGCTACACCTTC	CASSFGGLDLYGYTF
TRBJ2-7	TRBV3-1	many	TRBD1	TGTGCCAGCAGCCTCCCGGGACAGGGTAACCCCTACGAGCAGTACTTC	CASSLPGQGNPYEQYF
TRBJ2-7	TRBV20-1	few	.	TGCAGTGCTAGAGATTATGCTAAGCTAGGGGACGAGCAGTACTTC	CSARDYAKLGDEQYF
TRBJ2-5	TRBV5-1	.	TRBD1	TGCGCCAGCAGCTTACAGGGGGTGGGTGAGACCCAGTACTTC	CASSLQGVGETQYF
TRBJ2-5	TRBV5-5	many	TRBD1	TGTGCCAGCAGCTTTACAGGGGGCCGCGGGGAGACCCAGTACTTC	CASSFTGGRGETQYF
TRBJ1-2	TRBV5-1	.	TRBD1	TGCGCCAGCAGAACCGGACAGGGTAGCCTCTATGGCTACACCTTC	CASRTGQGSLYGYTF
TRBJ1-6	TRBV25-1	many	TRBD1	TGTGCCAGCAGTTCACAGGGGGCTGGTTCACCCCTCCACTTT	CASSSQGAGSPLHF
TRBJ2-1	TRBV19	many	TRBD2	TGTGCCAGTAGTACCCCTAGCGGGAGGGCCCTTGAGCAGTTCTTC	CASSTPSGRALEQFF
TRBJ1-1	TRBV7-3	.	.	TGTGCCAGCAGTTCTAGGGTGAGCACTGAAGCTTCCTTT	CASSSRVSTEASF
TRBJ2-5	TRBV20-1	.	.	TGCAGTGCTAGAGATAAAACAGGGGGGGGGCCGGGGACCCAGTACTTC	CSARDKTGGGPGTQYF
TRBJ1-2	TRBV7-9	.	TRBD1	TGTGTCAGCAGCTCAACCCTGACAGGGCAAGATGGCTACACCTTC	CVSSSTLTGQDGYTF